A selection of T cell receptor beta chains follows, all from one sample in a study of shared clonotypes between healthy human individuals. Assay used: immunoSEQ multiplex PCR; TCRdb lists only in-frame clones, some missing. The sample includes about 2.4 million clones, more than 85% of them seen just once. The sequencing sample was made of naive CD4+ T cells from PBMCs. These receptors were obtained from a man younger than 35 in good health. Some clones in this sample may be carry-over from other donors' samples. CDR3s include the opening cysteine and the closing phenylalanine or tryptophan.

V gene,J gene,CDR3 protein
TRBV7-9,TRBJ1-2,CASSLQGVGGYTF
TRBV5-4,TRBJ1-4,CASSLATGGPNEKLFF
TRBV30,TRBJ2-2,CAWSVLGGELFF
TRBV30,TRBJ2-7,CAWSRSGSGKGSYEQYF
TRBV7-9,TRBJ2-6,CASSESSGANVLTF
TRBV5-1,TRBJ1-2,CASSLSGNGYTF
TRBV2,TRBJ2-6,CASTDRSGANVLTF
TRBV11-2,TRBJ2-7,CASSGLAAHSYEQYF
TRBV6-5,TRBJ2-7,CASRGLAGGGSEQYF
TRBV5-1,TRBJ2-7,CASSLPLAGSYEQYF
TRBV7-2,TRBJ2-7,CASSLVGGAPYEQYF
TRBV5-1,TRBJ2-5,CASSLKGRQGVGKTQYF
TRBV5-8,TRBJ2-6,CATNTWKGNGANVLTF
TRBV7-9,TRBJ2-3,CASSPRLAGEDTQYF
TRBV6-6,TRBJ2-1,CASSREGYNEQFF
TRBV28,TRBJ2-2,CASGALAVTGELFF
TRBV7-9,TRBJ1-3,CASSPSGSGNTIYF
TRBV6-5,TRBJ2-7,CASRRSGTGAEQYF
TRBV5-1,TRBJ2-1,CASSLGLAVYNEQFF
TRBV15,TRBJ2-7,CATSREGLAPNEQYF
TRBV11-2,NA,CASSHGYEQYF
TRBV4-1,TRBJ2-7,CASSQGEDLSYEQYF
TRBV5-1,TRBJ1-2,CASSFGQTNYGYTF
TRBV29-1,TRBJ1-2,CSAGSGEGGYTF
TRBV28,TRBJ2-7,CASSTLTRYFSYEQYF
TRBV30,TRBJ1-1,CAWSMTNTEAFF
TRBV5-1,TRBJ1-2,CASSREAREGYGYTF
TRBV9,TRBJ2-5,CASSPRSGRNWETQYF
TRBV12-5,TRBJ2-2,CASGLSQGATTGELFF
TRBV5-6,TRBJ1-4,CASSPWHLNEKLFF
TRBV28,TRBJ2-7,CASSEAGRTYEQYF
TRBV28,TRBJ2-1,CASSLLAGEGSYNEQFF
TRBV2,TRBJ1-5,CASSDRGGLAGNQPQHF
TRBV10-3,TRBJ2-2,CAIRPGTGRKEGGELFF
TRBV9,TRBJ1-5,CASSADGDRPQHF
TRBV5-1,TRBJ2-3,CASSLATGRVTDTQYF
TRBV5-1,TRBJ1-5,CASSPGQAANQPQHF
TRBV10-1,TRBJ2-2,CASRRTGGTGELFF
TRBV28,TRBJ1-5,CASSLQTGGRGQPQHF
TRBV11-2,TRBJ2-1,CASSLSMAVFHSYNEQFF
TRBV5-1,TRBJ2-2,CASSWTSGSTGELFF
TRBV5-1,TRBJ1-1,CASSLSNRGDTEAFF
TRBV19,TRBJ2-7,CASSAAGGPSEQYF
TRBV6-4,TRBJ1-4,CASIGQGATNEKLFF
TRBV30,TRBJ1-1,CAWSSQGNTEAFF
TRBV7-9,TRBJ2-7,CASSRPGEQYF
TRBV29-1,TRBJ2-7,CSVEAPGGVQYF
TRBV29-1,TRBJ2-3,CSVASGSSGYTDTQYF
TRBV6-6,TRBJ2-7,CASSYGGRSLSYEQYF
TRBV6-5,TRBJ1-3,CASKLKRHSGNTIYF
TRBV5-1,TRBJ2-5,CASSLAPGQETQYF
TRBV7-2,TRBJ2-2,CASGQGMGTGELFF
TRBV28,TRBJ2-5,CASRGYPGETQYF
TRBV2,TRBJ1-2,CASTRQGTEGDRGYTF
TRBV7-6,TRBJ2-7,CASSLDSGSHEQYF
TRBV7-8,TRBJ1-4,CASSFNRAANEKLFF
TRBV4-2,TRBJ2-1,CASSRRDRDVNEQFF
TRBV7-3,TRBJ2-1,CASSLMGTGVSTEQFF
TRBV5-4,TRBJ2-5,CASSLGPLGQETQYF
TRBV7-9,TRBJ1-4,CASSLAKQQGSEKLFF